This paragraph covers one TCR beta chain sequence. What it binds is not known. V trimming: 0 bases; J trimming: 7 bases; junction bases outside the gene matches: 10. Germline V gives CDR1 MGHRA, CDR2 YSYEKL. The CDR3 sequence is 17 residues long. The data are from a study of cytomegalovirus exposure and HLA in healthy donors. Overall study: The 90 to 150 validation repertoires used a platform that matched the one used for the approximately 610 first-cohort repertoires, as a later analysis reported.

Assay used: immunoSEQ multiplex PCR; TCRdb lists only in-frame clones, some missing. The table records 100,000 to 150,000 clones, around nine tenths of them present only once. Study outcomes and limitations: There were a few CMV-associated chains whose specificity for CMV antigens was confirmed in vitro.

This sequence was found in a woman under 30 in good health and CMV-seronegative. The chain joins TRBV4-1 to TRBJ2-1; the match to TRBD1 covers 9 bases. Sequencing used PBMCs. In nucleotides, the CDR3 is TGCGCCAGCAGCCAAGAAGTAGTTATGGGACAGGGAAATGAGCAGTTCTTC. This sequence encodes CASSQEVVMGQGNEQFF.